A selection of T cell receptor beta chains follows, all from one sample in a study of OX40 agonist ivuxolimab in advanced cancers. Clones were sequenced by immunoSEQ multiplex PCR, and TCRdb holds only the in-frame ones, with some missing. The repertoire has roughly 63,000 clones, 80% to 85% of them found once; the top ten carry less than 3.5%. Source: CD4+ or CD8+ T cells sorted from blood, taken in a trial of the OX40 agonist ivuxolimab. The receptors shown here come from an adult with an advanced solid tumor such as melanoma, head and neck, liver or kidney cancer. Each CDR3 is given with its conserved first and last residue.

v_gene | len | CDR3aa
TRBV5-1 | 15 | CASKSRTGGNYEQYF
TRBV6-6 | 12 | CASSYSSSGYTF
TRBV28 | 17 | CASRLPSGGARAGELFF
TRBV7-3 | 17 | CASSLTSLQGTTDTQYF
TRBV5-1 | 15 | CASSSLERGSGEQFF
TRBV7-6 | 13 | CASGTASTDTQYF
TRBV5-5 | 14 | CASSRTDFSEPQHF
TRBV19 | 14 | CASSIERPNTEAFF
TRBV6-4 | 13 | CASSDQMNTEAFF
TRBV19 | 15 | CASHRPGQGVTEAFF
TRBV20-1 | 11 | CSASQGGEAFF
TRBV11-1 | 17 | CASSLRTGGAEKETQYF
TRBV5-1 | 15 | CASSLASGGRTEAFF
TRBV19 | 14 | CASNLRPADNEQFF
TRBV30 | 14 | CAWTDRGLYNEQFF
TRBV7-2 | 14 | CASSRTGSSYEQYF
TRBV5-1 | 15 | CASSLVGDPNQPQHF
TRBV7-9 | 15 | CASSLRGGTYNEQFF
TRBV7-2 | 15 | CASSLRQTMNTEAFF
TRBV28 | 15 | CASSPGGGTNEKLFF
TRBV19 | 21 | CASSIDPPGLAGGLGTDTQYF
TRBV2 | 15 | CASSEGRAGGNEQFF
TRBV12-5 | 18 | CASGLAPLSGGVYNEQFF
TRBV15 | 14 | CATEVGDGSNEQFF
TRBV7-9 | 13 | CACTWGGHYGYTF
TRBV30 | 13 | CAWSPSRGEKLFF
TRBV7-6 | 13 | CASSLGLDTEAFF
TRBV10-3 | 16 | CAISASGREGTDTQYF
TRBV29-1 | 14 | CSVRQGAVDSPLHF
TRBV19 | 15 | CASSIAATGVNEQFF
TRBV5-1 | 15 | CASSLGTDSQETQYF
TRBV19 | 16 | CASSIGLGLAGETQYF
TRBV7-9 | 15 | CASSLTGATQETQYF
TRBV19 | 17 | CASSISTSGGRTDTQYF
TRBV28 | 13 | CATGEVARETQYF
TRBV5-6 | 16 | CASSLTSGGVSYEQYF